These T cell receptor beta chains were read from a single sample in a study of blood T cell repertoires in COVID-19. Clones were sequenced by immunoSEQ multiplex PCR, and TCRdb holds only the in-frame ones, with some missing. Counted here are under 140,000 clones, 70% to 90% occurring once; the ten biggest clones make up more than 4.5%. Sequenced input: peripheral blood. These receptors came from a human donor in a cohort sampled during active COVID-19. Both conserved end residues are part of each CDR3. A D gene is named only where the DNA matches it firmly. Clone size is shown for a subset of rows, as once, few, many or a class of expanded clone.

D,V,length,size,J,CDR3,DNA
TRBD1,TRBV3-1/TRBV3-2,14,few,TRBJ1-2,CASSPNRGNYGYTF,TGTGCCAGCAGCCCAAACAGGGGCAACTATGGCTACACCTTC
.,TRBV29-1,14,.,TRBJ1-4,CSVEDEGSGGKLFF,TGCAGCGTTGAAGATGAGGGATCGGGGGGCAAACTGTTTTTT
.,TRBV2,14,.,TRBJ1-5,CASSATAGNQPQHF,TGTGCCAGCAGTGCAACAGCCGGCAATCAGCCCCAGCATTTT
.,TRBV27,19,.,TRBJ2-6,CASSPTRDRPFSGANVLTF,TGTGCCAGCAGTCCGACGCGGGACAGACCCTTCTCTGGGGCCAACGTCCTGACTTTC
.,TRBV28,13,.,TRBJ1-2,CASSNSLSSGYTF,TGTGCCAGCAGTAACAGTCTGTCGTCTGGCTACACCTTC
TRBD1,TRBV27,15,.,TRBJ1-2,CASSLGTGGIYGYTF,TGTGCCAGCAGTTTAGGGACAGGGGGCATTTATGGCTACACCTTC
.,TRBV7-8,12,.,TRBJ1-1,CASSSNRVEAFF,TGTGCCAGCAGCTCTAACAGGGTTGAAGCTTTCTTT
.,TRBV7-3,13,.,TRBJ1-5,CASSLRENQPQHF,TGTGCCAGCAGCTTAAGAGAGAATCAGCCCCAGCATTTT
TRBD1,TRBV7-3,13,.,TRBJ1-1,CASRPRTGGKTFF,TGTGCCAGCAGACCCAGAACAGGGGGAAAAACTTTCTTT
TRBD1,TRBV7-2,16,once,TRBJ1-1,CASSLTLGTGATEAFF,TGTGCCAGCAGCTTAACACTAGGGACAGGGGCCACTGAAGCTTTCTTT